This TCR beta chain was identified during a study of OX40 agonist ivuxolimab in advanced cancers. Study-level information: Patients assigned to dose escalation were diagnosed with hepatocellular carcinoma, melanoma, renal cell or head and neck cancer. The study, taken as a whole, reports: Nonresponders, in some cases, also had low normalized T-cell clonal expansion. On average, a greater number of expanded clones characterised CD8+ T cells relative to CD4+. The specificity for antigen of the expanded peripheral T cells was not determined.

Germline CDR1 reads MNHEY; CDR2 reads SMNVEV (reference sequence). With V trimmed by 5 bases and J by 4 bases, 12 bases remained unmatched. The CDR3 length is 17 residues. To note about this clone: No antigen is known for it.

The assay was immunoSEQ multiplex PCR, and TCRdb's table has in-frame clones only and misses some. The sample has 65,000 to 95,000 clones, 85% to 95% seen once. The clonotype comes from an adult with an advanced solid tumor such as melanoma, head and neck, liver or kidney cancer. The input for sequencing was CD4+ or CD8+ T cells sorted from blood, taken in a trial of the OX40 agonist ivuxolimab. V is TRBV27 and J is TRBJ2-7, with 12 bases aligning to TRBD1. The CDR3 is CASSLIVGTGGGYEQYF. DNA of the CDR3: TGTGCCAGCAGTCTAATAGTCGGGACAGGGGGCGGTTACGAGCAGTACTTC.